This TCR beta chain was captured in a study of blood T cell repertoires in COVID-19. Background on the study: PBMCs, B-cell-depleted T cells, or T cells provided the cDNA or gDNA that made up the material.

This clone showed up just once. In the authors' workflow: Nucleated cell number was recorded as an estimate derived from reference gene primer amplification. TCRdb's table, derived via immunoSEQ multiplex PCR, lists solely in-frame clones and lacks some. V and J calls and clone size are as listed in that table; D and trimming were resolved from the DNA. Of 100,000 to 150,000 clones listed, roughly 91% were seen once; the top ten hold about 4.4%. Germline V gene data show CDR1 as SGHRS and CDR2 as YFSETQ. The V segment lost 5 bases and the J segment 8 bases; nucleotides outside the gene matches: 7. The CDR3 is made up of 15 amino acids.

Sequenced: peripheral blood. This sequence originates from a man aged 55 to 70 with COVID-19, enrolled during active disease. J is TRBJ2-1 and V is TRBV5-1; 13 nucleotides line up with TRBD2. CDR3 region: CASRRLAGGNDEQFF. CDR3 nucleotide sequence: TGCGCCAGCAGGCGACTAGCGGGGGGTAATGATGAGCAGTTCTTC.